The 3 T cell receptor beta chains in this list originate from one sample, sequenced in a study of cytomegalovirus exposure and HLA in healthy donors (dated by TCRdb to the late 2010s). Receptor amplification or capture employed the immunoSEQ multiplex PCR assay. A mixture of 60 forward primers for TCR Vbeta segments and 13 reverse primers for TCR Jbeta segments was used in the multiplex PCR. TCRdb carries this immuneACCESS record with in-frame sequences only. Its versions omit some clonotypes, under half of them owing to an unresolved V gene in the studies checked, with the rest unexplained. A total of approximately 190,000 clones appear in this sample, about 83% of them only once. Together, the top ten hold approximately 6% of the sample. Sequenced sample: PBMCs. The receptors derive from a woman in her 30s in good health and CMV-seropositive.

V is TRBV14 and J is TRBJ1-2; 7 bases fit TRBD1. Germline V gene lookup returns CDR1 SGHDN and CDR2 FVKESK. The CDR3 runs to 15 residues. V shed 4 bases, J shed 6 bases, and the junction held 11 bases outside the gene matches. CDR3: CASSPLTGKRDGYTF. As DNA, the CDR3 is TGTGCCAGCAGCCCCCTGACAGGGAAGAGGGATGGCTACACCTTC.

The table lists this clone with a count of one. The chain has TRBV5-1 and TRBJ1-5, with D possibly TRBD1 on 5 matching bases. Germline V gene lookup returns CDR1 SGHRS and CDR2 YFSETQ. The CDR3 length is 14 residues. V was shortened by 4 bases and J by 1 base, with 9 bases between the two germline ends. CDR3 residues: CASSGGGSNQPQHF. CDR3 bases: TGCGCCAGCAGCGGTGGGGGGAGCAATCAGCCCCAGCATTTT.

The genes are TRBV13 and TRBJ1-3; unclear D gene. The CDR3 is 15 residues long. V was cut by 4 bases and J by 2 bases, with 12 bases left in between. CDR1 and CDR2 from the germline V gene are PRHDT and FYEKMQ (reference sequence). CDR3 residues: CASSYDHSAGNTIYF. Here the CDR3 DNA reads TGTGCCAGCAGCTACGATCACTCCGCTGGAAACACCATATATTTT.